This is a list of T cell receptor beta chains from one sample in a study of blood T cell repertoires in COVID-19. Only in-frame clones appear in the TCRdb table, and some are missing; sequencing was by immunoSEQ multiplex PCR. This sample has over 250,000 clones, with 89% found just once. Sequences were obtained from peripheral blood. These receptors all stem from a man aged 50-59 years with acute or convalescent COVID-19. CDR3s include the opening cysteine and the closing phenylalanine or tryptophan. Each record gives: clone size, CDR3 length, D gene, V gene, J gene, CDR3 DNA, CDR3 protein. D genes are given only for firm matches. The size field is filled for only some rows; it gives once, few, many or a size class.

clone_size: .
cdr3_length: 14
d_call: TRBD1
v_call: TRBV10-1
j_call: TRBJ2-7
cdr3_nt: TGCGCCAGTGCACCGGGACAGGGTTTATACGAGCAGTACTTC
cdr3_aa: CASAPGQGLYEQYF

clone_size: .
cdr3_length: 16
d_call: .
v_call: TRBV5-5
j_call: TRBJ1-1
cdr3_nt: TGTGCCAGCACCCACTCCTCTTACGGGATGGGGACTGAAGCTTTCTTT
cdr3_aa: CASTHSSYGMGTEAFF

clone_size: once
cdr3_length: 14
d_call: .
v_call: TRBV3-1/TRBV3-2
j_call: TRBJ1-3
cdr3_nt: TGTGCCAGCAGCCCTAACAGGGTAGATAACACCATATATTTT
cdr3_aa: CASSPNRVDNTIYF

clone_size: once
cdr3_length: 14
d_call: TRBD1
v_call: TRBV6-5
j_call: TRBJ2-7
cdr3_nt: TGTGCCAGCAGCATGGGACAGGGGGCCTACGAGCAGTACTTC
cdr3_aa: CASSMGQGAYEQYF

clone_size: few
cdr3_length: 15
d_call: .
v_call: TRBV11-3
j_call: TRBJ2-1
cdr3_nt: TGTGCCAGCAGCTTAGGTCGTACAGGGCATGAGGAGCAGTTCTTC
cdr3_aa: CASSLGRTGHEEQFF

clone_size: once
cdr3_length: 13
d_call: .
v_call: TRBV7-3
j_call: TRBJ1-6
cdr3_nt: TGTGCCAGCAGCTTAGATGGGGCGTCACCCCTCCACTTT
cdr3_aa: CASSLDGASPLHF

clone_size: .
cdr3_length: 16
d_call: .
v_call: TRBV19
j_call: TRBJ1-4
cdr3_nt: TGTGCCAGTACCCTACGACAGAACCTTTATAATGAAAAACTGTTTTTT
cdr3_aa: CASTLRQNLYNEKLFF

clone_size: .
cdr3_length: 14
d_call: .
v_call: TRBV7-9
j_call: TRBJ2-7
cdr3_nt: TGTGCCAGCAGCTTAATTAACAGCCCCTACGAGCAGTACTTC
cdr3_aa: CASSLINSPYEQYF

clone_size: .
cdr3_length: 16
d_call: TRBD2
v_call: TRBV18
j_call: TRBJ2-3
cdr3_nt: TGTGCCAGCTCACCTAGGCGGGGGAGATCCACAGATACGCAGTATTTT
cdr3_aa: CASSPRRGRSTDTQYF

clone_size: few
cdr3_length: 13
d_call: TRBD1
v_call: TRBV6-5
j_call: TRBJ1-5
cdr3_nt: TGTGCCAGCAGCCTGCAGGGGGGTCAGCCCCAGCATTTT
cdr3_aa: CASSLQGGQPQHF

clone_size: once
cdr3_length: 16
d_call: TRBD1
v_call: TRBV28
j_call: TRBJ1-6
cdr3_nt: TGTGCCAGCAGCGGAGACAGGGGGAACTATAATTCACCCCTCCACTTT
cdr3_aa: CASSGDRGNYNSPLHF

clone_size: .
cdr3_length: 14
d_call: .
v_call: TRBV10-2
j_call: TRBJ2-3
cdr3_nt: TGCGCCACCTCCAAAGGAGGGGACACAGATACGCAGTATTTT
cdr3_aa: CATSKGGDTDTQYF

clone_size: .
cdr3_length: 16
d_call: TRBD2
v_call: TRBV10-3
j_call: TRBJ2-1
cdr3_nt: TGTGCCATCAGGACCAGCACTAGCGATCCTTACAATGAGCAGTTCTTC
cdr3_aa: CAIRTSTSDPYNEQFF

clone_size: .
cdr3_length: 18
d_call: TRBD2
v_call: TRBV11-2
j_call: TRBJ2-1
cdr3_nt: TGTGCCAGCAGCTTTGGACTAGCGGGGTCTTCAACCTACAATGAGCAGTTCTTC
cdr3_aa: CASSFGLAGSSTYNEQFF

clone_size: .
cdr3_length: 15
d_call: .
v_call: TRBV6-5
j_call: TRBJ1-1
cdr3_nt: TGTGCCAGCAGAAGTAGGACAGTCATGAACACTGAAGCTTTCTTT
cdr3_aa: CASRSRTVMNTEAFF

clone_size: .
cdr3_length: 17
d_call: TRBD1
v_call: TRBV5-5
j_call: TRBJ1-1
cdr3_nt: TGTGCCAGCAGCTTGGTCCCGGGGCGGACAGGGGGAACTGAAGCTTTCTTT
cdr3_aa: CASSLVPGRTGGTEAFF

clone_size: .
cdr3_length: 14
d_call: TRBD1
v_call: TRBV9
j_call: TRBJ1-2
cdr3_nt: TGTGCCAGCAGCCCCGGACAGGAAGCCTATGGCTACACCTTC
cdr3_aa: CASSPGQEAYGYTF

clone_size: .
cdr3_length: 13
d_call: .
v_call: TRBV19
j_call: TRBJ1-1
cdr3_nt: TGTGCCAGTAGTATGTTGTGGAGGACTGAAGCTTTCTTT
cdr3_aa: CASSMLWRTEAFF

clone_size: few
cdr3_length: 15
d_call: TRBD1
v_call: TRBV2
j_call: TRBJ1-4
cdr3_nt: TGTGCCAGCAGTGTTCCAGGGGGGCAGGATGAAAAACTGTTTTTT
cdr3_aa: CASSVPGGQDEKLFF

clone_size: .
cdr3_length: 14
d_call: TRBD1
v_call: TRBV5-4
j_call: TRBJ1-2
cdr3_nt: TGTGCCAGCAGCGGCGGGGCAGGGGGCTATGGCTACACCTTC
cdr3_aa: CASSGGAGGYGYTF

clone_size: .
cdr3_length: 14
d_call: TRBD1
v_call: TRBV15
j_call: TRBJ1-5
cdr3_nt: TGTGCCACCAGCAGAAAGACAGGGGATCAGCCCCAGCATTTT
cdr3_aa: CATSRKTGDQPQHF

clone_size: .
cdr3_length: 12
d_call: TRBD2
v_call: TRBV5-1
j_call: TRBJ2-1
cdr3_nt: TGCGCCAGCGGGACTAGCGGGGGGCCGGAGTTCTTC
cdr3_aa: CASGTSGGPEFF

clone_size: .
cdr3_length: 16
d_call: .
v_call: TRBV19
j_call: TRBJ1-1
cdr3_nt: TGTGCCAGTAGTATTTGGGCCCAGGGGTGGAACACTGAAGCTTTCTTT
cdr3_aa: CASSIWAQGWNTEAFF

clone_size: .
cdr3_length: 18
d_call: TRBD1
v_call: TRBV5-1
j_call: TRBJ1-1
cdr3_nt: TGCGCCAGCAGCTTGGACCCGGGACAGGGCAGCTTGAACACTGAAGCTTTCTTT
cdr3_aa: CASSLDPGQGSLNTEAFF

clone_size: .
cdr3_length: 15
d_call: TRBD1
v_call: TRBV9
j_call: TRBJ1-2
cdr3_nt: TGTGCCAGCAGCGTGAGGAGGGCAGGGGGATCTGGCTACACCTTC
cdr3_aa: CASSVRRAGGSGYTF

clone_size: .
cdr3_length: 13
d_call: TRBD1
v_call: TRBV10-3
j_call: TRBJ2-7
cdr3_nt: TGTGCCATCAGTGGGGGACAGGCCAGGGTACAGTACTTC
cdr3_aa: CAISGGQARVQYF

clone_size: .
cdr3_length: 16
d_call: .
v_call: TRBV7-3
j_call: TRBJ2-5
cdr3_nt: TGTGCCAGCAGCTTAAGCAGGGGAACCGGACAAGAGACCCAGTACTTC
cdr3_aa: CASSLSRGTGQETQYF

clone_size: once
cdr3_length: 15
d_call: .
v_call: TRBV9
j_call: TRBJ1-1
cdr3_nt: TGTGCCAGCAGCTCAGTGGAGGAGGTAGGAACTGAAGCTTTCTTT
cdr3_aa: CASSSVEEVGTEAFF

clone_size: .
cdr3_length: 14
d_call: .
v_call: TRBV13
j_call: TRBJ1-1
cdr3_nt: TGTGCCAGCAGCTTGGGACATCAGAACACTGAAGCTTTCTTT
cdr3_aa: CASSLGHQNTEAFF

clone_size: .
cdr3_length: 14
d_call: TRBD2
v_call: TRBV5-1
j_call: TRBJ2-7
cdr3_nt: TGCGCCAGCAGCCTCGGGACTAGCGGGTACGAGCAGTACTTC
cdr3_aa: CASSLGTSGYEQYF

clone_size: .
cdr3_length: 14
d_call: .
v_call: TRBV19
j_call: TRBJ1-2
cdr3_nt: TGTGCCAGTAGTATCCAGGGAAGGGGCTATGGCTACACCTTC
cdr3_aa: CASSIQGRGYGYTF

clone_size: .
cdr3_length: 15
d_call: .
v_call: TRBV4-1
j_call: TRBJ1-1
cdr3_nt: TGCGCCAGCAGCCAAAAGGGGACACTGAACACTGAAGCTTTCTTT
cdr3_aa: CASSQKGTLNTEAFF

clone_size: .
cdr3_length: 12
d_call: .
v_call: TRBV24-1
j_call: TRBJ2-1
cdr3_nt: TGTGCCACCAGTGATACGGGTCGTGAGCAGTTCTTC
cdr3_aa: CATSDTGREQFF

clone_size: .
cdr3_length: 13
d_call: .
v_call: TRBV14
j_call: TRBJ2-7
cdr3_nt: TGTGCCAGCAGCCCTCGGACTCAGTACGAGCAGTACTTC
cdr3_aa: CASSPRTQYEQYF

clone_size: .
cdr3_length: 17
d_call: TRBD2
v_call: TRBV14
j_call: TRBJ2-1
cdr3_nt: TGTGCCAGCAGCCAAGATGCGGGACTAAGCTCCTACAATGAGCAGTTCTTC
cdr3_aa: CASSQDAGLSSYNEQFF

clone_size: .
cdr3_length: 14
d_call: TRBD1
v_call: TRBV6-5
j_call: TRBJ2-5
cdr3_nt: TGTGCCAGCAGCACGACAGGGGGCGGAGAGACCCAGTACTTC
cdr3_aa: CASSTTGGGETQYF

clone_size: .
cdr3_length: 15
d_call: TRBD2
v_call: TRBV7-9
j_call: TRBJ2-7
cdr3_nt: TGTGCCAGCAGCTCCTCCGGGACTAGCTCCTACGAGCAGTACTTC
cdr3_aa: CASSSSGTSSYEQYF

clone_size: .
cdr3_length: 15
d_call: .
v_call: TRBV5-1
j_call: TRBJ1-5
cdr3_nt: TGCGCCAGCAGCCGGGGGGATAATAGCAATCAGCCCCAGCATTTT
cdr3_aa: CASSRGDNSNQPQHF

clone_size: .
cdr3_length: 13
d_call: TRBD1
v_call: TRBV12-3/TRBV12-4
j_call: TRBJ1-1
cdr3_nt: TGTGCCAGCAGTTTAGCACAGGGGCTCGTAGCTTTCTTT
cdr3_aa: CASSLAQGLVAFF

clone_size: .
cdr3_length: 14
d_call: .
v_call: TRBV5-6
j_call: TRBJ1-5
cdr3_nt: TGTGCCAGCAGCTTGGCGATGGGCGACCAGCCCCAGCATTTT
cdr3_aa: CASSLAMGDQPQHF

clone_size: .
cdr3_length: 16
d_call: .
v_call: TRBV7-6
j_call: TRBJ2-6
cdr3_nt: TGTGCCAGCAGCGCAATGACAGGTTCTGGGGCCAACGTCCTGACTTTC
cdr3_aa: CASSAMTGSGANVLTF

clone_size: .
cdr3_length: 13
d_call: .
v_call: TRBV6-5
j_call: TRBJ1-2
cdr3_nt: TGTGCCAGCAGTTACGACGGACGGGGTGGCTACACCTTC
cdr3_aa: CASSYDGRGGYTF

clone_size: .
cdr3_length: 13
d_call: .
v_call: TRBV18
j_call: TRBJ2-5
cdr3_nt: TGTGCCAGCTCCTCCCCCGGGCAAGAGACCCAGTACTTC
cdr3_aa: CASSSPGQETQYF

clone_size: .
cdr3_length: 14
d_call: TRBD1
v_call: TRBV7-9
j_call: TRBJ1-4
cdr3_nt: TGTGCCAGCAGCACCGGGACAGGGCATGAAAAACTGTTTTTT
cdr3_aa: CASSTGTGHEKLFF

clone_size: .
cdr3_length: 15
d_call: .
v_call: TRBV10-2
j_call: TRBJ1-5
cdr3_nt: TGCGCCAGCAGTGGGGAGGGAGGGGGCAATCAGCCCCAGCATTTT
cdr3_aa: CASSGEGGGNQPQHF

clone_size: .
cdr3_length: 13
d_call: .
v_call: TRBV7-2
j_call: TRBJ1-5
cdr3_nt: TGTGCCAGCAGCTTAGAATTGGGGAGGCCCCAGCATTTT
cdr3_aa: CASSLELGRPQHF

clone_size: .
cdr3_length: 14
d_call: TRBD1
v_call: TRBV7-9
j_call: TRBJ1-6
cdr3_nt: TGTGCCAGCAGCTCCGACAGGGATAGTTCACCCCTCCACTTT
cdr3_aa: CASSSDRDSSPLHF

clone_size: .
cdr3_length: 15
d_call: .
v_call: TRBV5-4
j_call: TRBJ1-1
cdr3_nt: TGTGCCAGCAGCTTGTCGTCCAGGGCCCCGTCGGAGGCTTTCTTT
cdr3_aa: CASSLSSRAPSEAFF

clone_size: once
cdr3_length: 16
d_call: .
v_call: TRBV5-4
j_call: TRBJ1-4
cdr3_nt: TGTGCCAGCAGGCCGGGGGGGAGTACAACTAATGAAAAACTGTTTTTT
cdr3_aa: CASRPGGSTTNEKLFF

clone_size: once
cdr3_length: 13
d_call: .
v_call: TRBV5-4
j_call: TRBJ2-7
cdr3_nt: TGTGCCAGCAGCTTGGAGGGGAACCACGAGCAGTACTTC
cdr3_aa: CASSLEGNHEQYF

clone_size: .
cdr3_length: 17
d_call: .
v_call: TRBV13
j_call: TRBJ1-2
cdr3_nt: TGTGCCAGCAGCTTAGGAGGGGTGCAGACCTTTAACTATGGCTACACCTTC
cdr3_aa: CASSLGGVQTFNYGYTF

clone_size: .
cdr3_length: 15
d_call: TRBD1
v_call: TRBV6-5
j_call: TRBJ1-5
cdr3_nt: TGTGCCAGCATGGGGGCAGGGGGTGGCAATCAGCCCCAGCATTTT
cdr3_aa: CASMGAGGGNQPQHF

clone_size: .
cdr3_length: 14
d_call: .
v_call: TRBV6-5
j_call: TRBJ1-2
cdr3_nt: TGTGCCAGCAGTCCCTTCAGTGGCGGGAGGGGCTACACCTTC
cdr3_aa: CASSPFSGGRGYTF

clone_size: .
cdr3_length: 13
d_call: .
v_call: TRBV3-1/TRBV3-2
j_call: TRBJ2-6
cdr3_nt: TGTGCCAGCAGAGGGGCTGGGGCCAACGTCCTGACTTTC
cdr3_aa: CASRGAGANVLTF